The 21 T cell receptor beta chains below were found in one sample sequenced in a study of blood T cell repertoires in COVID-19. Clones were sequenced by immunoSEQ multiplex PCR, and TCRdb holds only the in-frame ones, with some missing. The sample includes tens of thousands of clones, approximately 78% of them seen just once. Sequences were obtained from peripheral blood. The receptors were gathered from a woman over 75 with acute or convalescent COVID-19.

J is TRBJ2-5 and V is TRBV27; a possible D gene is TRBD1 (5 bases). The CDR3 covers 14 residues. Germline V gene data show CDR1 as MNHEY and CDR2 as SMNVEV (reference sequence). V was pared by 4 bases and J by 6 bases, with 15 bases between. CDR3 DNA sequence: TGTGCCAGCAGTTCGGCAGGGTCAATGAAGACCCAGTACTTC. This translates into CASSSAGSMKTQYF.

The chain couples TRBV5-4 to TRBJ2-1; 11 bases map to TRBD2. Trimming removed 2 bases from V and 10 bases from J; junction bases left unmatched: 8. The CDR3 has 15 amino acids. Germline CDR1 and CDR2: SGHNT and YYREEE (reference sequence). The DNA of the CDR3 is TGTGCCAGCAGCTTCCGGACTAGCGGGCATCCCGAGCAGTTCTTC. Protein product: CASSFRTSGHPEQFF.

CDR3 protein: CASSWGSGSGEETQYF. The CDR3 bases are TGTGCCAGCAGTTGGGGTAGCGGGAGTGGGGAAGAGACCCAGTACTTC. The chain employs TRBV6-2 or TRBV6-3 and TRBJ2-5, with 9 bases aligning to TRBD2. The CDR3 covers 16 residues. Germline V lookup: CDR1 MNHEY, CDR2 SVGEGT. V lost 4 bases to trimming and J lost 3 bases; unmatched junction nucleotides: 9.

The rearrangement links TRBV3-1 (or the pseudogene TRBV3-2) to TRBJ2-7, with 10 nucleotides matching TRBD2. V lost 6 bases and J lost 2; bases outside the gene matches: 7. The germline V gene encodes CDR1 LGHDT and CDR2 YNNKEL (reference sequence). This CDR3 is built from 15 residues. The chain's CDR3 is CASRPSSGRAYEQYF. The CDR3 DNA reads as TGTGCCAGCAGACCCTCGAGCGGGAGGGCCTACGAGCAGTACTTC.

The V gene is TRBV9, the J gene TRBJ2-2; D is ambiguous. V lost 0 bases, J lost 4 bases, and 13 bases lay in between. The CDR3 contains 16 residues. Germline V gene lookup returns CDR1 SGDLS and CDR2 YYNGEE. The CDR3 loop reads CASSVGVDLVTGELFF. The CDR3 nucleotides read TGTGCCAGCAGCGTAGGAGTTGACTTGGTCACCGGGGAGCTGTTTTTT.

V gene TRBV5-1 combines with J gene TRBJ2-2; D is possibly TRBD2 (6 bases). Germline V lookup: CDR1 SGHRS, CDR2 YFSETQ. The V end lost 5 bases, the J end lost 4 bases, and 12 bases lay between the germline ends. The CDR3 covers 14 residues. The CDR3: CASRAGSLTGELFF. Here the CDR3 DNA reads TGCGCCAGCAGGGCCGGGAGCCTCACCGGGGAGCTGTTTTTT.

The V call is TRBV3-1 (or the pseudogene TRBV3-2), the J call TRBJ2-3; 11 bases align to TRBD2. The CDR3 spans 17 residues. CDR1 LGHDT and CDR2 YNNKEL come from the germline V gene (reference sequence). V shed 4 bases, J shed 3 bases, and the junction held 9 bases outside the gene matches. As DNA, the CDR3 is TGTGCCAGCAGCCGACGATCGGGACTAGCGGATACAGATACGCAGTATTTT. It codes for CASSRRSGLADTDTQYF.

V is TRBV13 and J is TRBJ1-5; D not resolved. V gave up 0 bases and J gave up 9 bases, with 6 bases separating them. The CDR3 length is 12 residues. Per the germline V gene, CDR1 is PRHDT and CDR2 is FYEKMQ (reference sequence). The CDR3 protein is CASSLGPGPQHF. CDR3 DNA: TGTGCCAGCAGCTTAGGCCCGGGGCCCCAGCATTTT. The whole variable domain, filled in from reference TRBV13 and TRBJ1-5, reads AAGVIQSPRHLIKEKRETATLKCYPIPRHDTVYWYQQGPGQDPQFLISFYEKMQSDKGSIPDRFSAQQFSDYHSELNMSSLELGDSALYFCASSLGPGPQHFGDGTRLSIL.

The chain carries TRBV2 and TRBJ1-2; D might be TRBD1 (5 bases). Germline V gene lookup returns CDR1 SNHLY and CDR2 FYNNEI. This CDR3 contains 17 residues. Trimming stripped 3 bases from V and 1 base from J, with 18 bases between. The CDR3 DNA sequence: TGTGCCAGCAGTGAGTCCCAGGGTTCGTACGGTAACTATGGCTACACCTTC. Its translation: CASSESQGSYGNYGYTF.

Points on this clone: A read error may produce the germline difference seen at one junction end. The V call is TRBV7-9, the J call TRBJ1-1; D unclear. This CDR3 is 14 amino acids long. CDR1 and CDR2 (germline): SEHNR, FQNEAQ (reference sequence). CDR3 in amino acids: CASSLVALKTEAFF. In nucleotides, the CDR3 is TGTGCCAGCAGCTTAGTGGCCCTGAAGACTGAAGCTTTCTTT.

The chain carries TRBV3-1 (or the pseudogene TRBV3-2) and TRBJ2-2, with D possibly being TRBD2 (5 bases). Trimming cost V 3 bases and J 6 bases, with 11 bases left between them. CDR1 is LGHDT and CDR2 is YNNKEL in the germline V gene (reference sequence). The CDR3 totals 14 residues. The DNA of the CDR3 is TGTGCCAGCAGCCAGGGTTGGGGAGCCGGGGAGCTGTTTTTT. This codes for CASSQGWGAGELFF.

V usage is TRBV12-5 and J usage is TRBJ2-7, with 11 bases lining up with TRBD2. The CDR3 has 12 residues. Germline loops: CDR1 LGHNT, CDR2 FRNRAP. DNA of the CDR3: TGTGCCTCGGGACTAGCGGCCTACGAGCAGTACTTC. It specifies CASGLAAYEQYF.

This sequence joins TRBV9 and TRBJ2-3; 7 bases map to TRBD1. Germline V lookup: CDR1 SGDLS, CDR2 YYNGEE. The CDR3 contains 14 residues. The ends lost 7 bases at V and 4 bases at J; junction bases unmatched: 9. CDR3 bases: TGTGCCAGCGGTCCTGGGACAGTGGCAGATACGCAGTATTTT. The encoded protein is CASGPGTVADTQYF.

The chain uses TRBV18 and TRBJ2-7; TRBD1 matches at 10 bases. There are 16 residues in the CDR3. Per germline, CDR1 KGHSH and CDR2 LQKENI. The ends lost 3 bases at V and 5 bases at J; junction bases unmatched: 10. The CDR3 bases are TGTGCCAGCTCACCGTCGAGGGGACAGGGGAGTAACGAGCAGTACTTC. Protein sequence: CASSPSRGQGSNEQYF.

The genes are TRBV6-1 and TRBJ1-1; the D is unclear. Germline CDR1 MNHNS, CDR2 SASEGT. The CDR3 contains 15 residues. V was trimmed by 3 bases and J by 5 bases, leaving 16 bases between them. This CDR3 reads CASSDESGGKTEAFF. CDR3 DNA sequence: TGTGCCAGCAGTGACGAGTCAGGAGGAAAAACTGAAGCTTTCTTT.

This clone was seen just once. This chain joins TRBV7-3 and TRBJ2-3, with 8 bases lining up with TRBD1. CDR3 length: 16 residues. V was clipped by 1 base and J by 1 base; unmatched bases: 4. The germline V gene has CDR1 SGHTA and CDR2 FQGTGA. The CDR3 DNA is TGTGCCAGCAGCTTAAGACAGGGGAGAGGCACAGATACGCAGTATTTT. Translation gives CASSLRQGRGTDTQYF.

V and J are TRBV9 and TRBJ1-2, with D perhaps matching TRBD1 (5 bases). The CDR3 extends over 14 amino acids. The germline gives CDR1 SGDLS, CDR2 YYNGEE. Trimming cost V 2 bases and J 4 bases, with 12 bases left between them. Here the CDR3 DNA reads TGTGCCAGCAGCGTCGGACACCCTGGCTATGGCTACACCTTC. This gives the protein CASSVGHPGYGYTF.

This clone showed up just once. The V gene is TRBV6-6, the J gene TRBJ1-1; no reliable D call. The CDR3 consists of 16 residues. V lost 0 bases to trimming and J lost 5 bases, with 16 bases between them. CDR1 is MNHNY and CDR2 is SVGAGI in the germline V gene (reference sequence). The CDR3 nucleotides read TGTGCCAGCAGTTACTCCCCAGAATTAGCGGTAACTGAAGCTTTCTTT. As protein: CASSYSPELAVTEAFF.

This clone was observed a single time. The V and J genes are TRBV5-4 and TRBJ2-7, with a weak D call TRBD1 (6 bases). Per germline, CDR1 SGHNT and CDR2 YYREEE (reference sequence). This CDR3 is built from 16 residues. Trimming left V 0 bases short and J 3 bases short, with 16 bases between. For the CDR3, the DNA is TGTGCCAGCAGCTTGGGGCAGGGAACAGGGTACTACGAGCAGTACTTC. This codes for CASSLGQGTGYYEQYF.

The chain recombines TRBV19 with TRBJ2-7; 7 nucleotides line up with TRBD1. CDR1 LNHDA and CDR2 SQIVND come from the germline V gene (reference sequence). This CDR3 has 14 amino acids. Unmatched junction bases numbered 4, after V lost 3 bases and J lost 2 bases. In nucleotides, the CDR3 is TGTGCCAGTAGTATTACAGGGGTCCCCTACGAGCAGTACTTC. Its protein is CASSITGVPYEQYF.

The chain carries TRBV5-6 and TRBJ1-2; 8 bases are shared with TRBD1. The CDR3 runs to 14 residues. With V trimmed by 4 bases and J by 10 bases, 12 bases remained unmatched. Germline V gene sequence: CDR1 SGHDT, CDR2 YYEEEE. The DNA of the CDR3 is TGTGCCAGCAGCCCCTACCCGGCAGGGGGCATCTACACCTTC. Translated, it gives CASSPYPAGGIYTF.